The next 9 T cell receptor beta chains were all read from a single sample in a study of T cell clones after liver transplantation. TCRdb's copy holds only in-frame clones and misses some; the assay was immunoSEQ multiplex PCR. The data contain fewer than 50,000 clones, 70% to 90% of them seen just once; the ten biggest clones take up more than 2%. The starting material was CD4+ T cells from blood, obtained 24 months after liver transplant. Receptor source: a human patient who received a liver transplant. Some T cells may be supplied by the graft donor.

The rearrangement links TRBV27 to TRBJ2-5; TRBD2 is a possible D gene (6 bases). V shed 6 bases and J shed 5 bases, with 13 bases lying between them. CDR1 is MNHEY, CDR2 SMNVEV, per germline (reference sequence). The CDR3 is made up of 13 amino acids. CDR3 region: CASSPGRGETQYF. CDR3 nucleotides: TGTGCCAGCAGCCCGGGACGGGGGGAGACCCAGTACTTC.

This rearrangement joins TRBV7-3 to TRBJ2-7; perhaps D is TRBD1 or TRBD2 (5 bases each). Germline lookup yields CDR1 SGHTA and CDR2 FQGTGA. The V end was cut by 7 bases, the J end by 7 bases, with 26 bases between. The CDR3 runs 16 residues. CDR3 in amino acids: CASTSNPGAGKGEQYF. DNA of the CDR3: TGTGCCAGCACCTCTAACCCCGGGGCTGGAAAGGGGGAGCAGTACTTC. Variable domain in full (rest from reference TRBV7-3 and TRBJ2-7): GAGVSQTPSNKVTEKGKYVELRCDPISGHTALYWYRQSLGQGPEFLIYFQGTGAADDSGLPNDRFFAVRPEGSVSTLKIQRTERGDSAVYLCASTSNPGAGKGEQYFGPGTRLTVT.

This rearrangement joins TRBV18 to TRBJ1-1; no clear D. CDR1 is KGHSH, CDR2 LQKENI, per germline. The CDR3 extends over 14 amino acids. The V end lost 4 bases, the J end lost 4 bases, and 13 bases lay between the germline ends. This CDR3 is CASSLAGGGTEAFF. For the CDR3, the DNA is TGTGCCAGCTCACTTGCCGGTGGTGGCACTGAAGCTTTCTTT.

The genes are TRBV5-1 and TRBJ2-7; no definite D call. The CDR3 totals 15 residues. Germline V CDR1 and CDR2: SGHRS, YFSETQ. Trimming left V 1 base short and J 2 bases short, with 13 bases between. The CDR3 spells CASSLSASRAYEQYF. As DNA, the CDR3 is TGCGCCAGCAGCTTGTCAGCCTCAAGGGCCTACGAGCAGTACTTC.

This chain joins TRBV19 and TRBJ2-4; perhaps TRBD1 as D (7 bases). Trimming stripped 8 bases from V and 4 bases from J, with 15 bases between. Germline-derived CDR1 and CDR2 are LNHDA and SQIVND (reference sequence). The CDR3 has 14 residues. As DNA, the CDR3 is TGTGCCAGTCGCCATCAGGGGGGTAAAAACATTCAGTACTTC. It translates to CASRHQGGKNIQYF.

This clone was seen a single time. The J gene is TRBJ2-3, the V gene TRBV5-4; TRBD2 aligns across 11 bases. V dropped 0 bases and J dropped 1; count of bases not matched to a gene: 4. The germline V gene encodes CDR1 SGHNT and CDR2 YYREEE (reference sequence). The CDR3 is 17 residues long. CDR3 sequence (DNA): TGTGCCAGCAGCTTGGGACTAGCGGGATGGGGCACAGATACGCAGTATTTT. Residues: CASSLGLAGWGTDTQYF. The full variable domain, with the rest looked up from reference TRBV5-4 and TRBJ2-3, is ETGVTQSPTHLIKTRGQQVTLRCSSQSGHNTVSWYQQALGQGPQFIFQYYREEENGRGNFPPRFSGLQFPNYSSELNVNALELDDSALYLCASSLGLAGWGTDTQYFGPGTRLTVL.

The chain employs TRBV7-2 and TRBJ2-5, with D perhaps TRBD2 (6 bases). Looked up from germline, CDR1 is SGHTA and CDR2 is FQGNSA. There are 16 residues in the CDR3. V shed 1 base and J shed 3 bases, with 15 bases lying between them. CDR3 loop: CASSLGRGAGEETQYF. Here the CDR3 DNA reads TGTGCCAGCAGCTTAGGGCGCGGGGCGGGCGAAGAGACCCAGTACTTC.

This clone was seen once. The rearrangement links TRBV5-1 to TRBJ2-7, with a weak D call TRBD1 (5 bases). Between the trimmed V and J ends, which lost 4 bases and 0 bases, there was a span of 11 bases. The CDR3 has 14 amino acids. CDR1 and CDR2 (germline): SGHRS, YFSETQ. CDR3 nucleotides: TGCGCCAGCAGCCCGCAGACAGCCTCCTACGAGCAGTACTTC. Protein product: CASSPQTASYEQYF.

Written as DNA, the CDR3 is TGTGCCAGCTCCTCGGGAAACGACTATGGCTACACCTTC. Translated, it gives CASSSGNDYGYTF. The rearrangement uses TRBV6-5 and TRBJ1-2, with D unclear. The CDR3 covers 13 residues. Trimming took 8 bases from V and 3 from J, leaving 13 bases between them. Germline values: CDR1 MNHEY, CDR2 SVGAGI.